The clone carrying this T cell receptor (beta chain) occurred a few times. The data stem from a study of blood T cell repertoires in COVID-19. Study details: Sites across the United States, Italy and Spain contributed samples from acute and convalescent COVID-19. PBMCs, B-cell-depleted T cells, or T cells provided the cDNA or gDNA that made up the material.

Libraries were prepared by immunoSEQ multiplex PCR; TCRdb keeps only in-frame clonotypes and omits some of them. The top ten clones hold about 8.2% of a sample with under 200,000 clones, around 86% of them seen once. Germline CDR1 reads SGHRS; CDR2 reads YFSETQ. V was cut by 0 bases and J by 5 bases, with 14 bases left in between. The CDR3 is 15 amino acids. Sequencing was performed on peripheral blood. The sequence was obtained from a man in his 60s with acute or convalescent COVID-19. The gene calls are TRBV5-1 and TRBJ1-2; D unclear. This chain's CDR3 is CASSLAPNPQYGYTF. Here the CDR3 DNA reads TGCGCCAGCAGCTTGGCCCCCAATCCTCAGTATGGCTACACCTTC.